Below, 15 T cell receptor beta chains from the same sample are listed, as sequenced in a study of CD4+ T cells in melanoma. Some clones are missing from TCRdb's copy, which holds only in-frame ones; the method was immunoSEQ multiplex PCR. The sample records about 20,000 clones, about four fifths being singletons. Sequencing was carried out using cells from a culture (not recorded whether cultured in vitro). Receptors originate from a human donor with melanoma.

The chain recombines TRBV18 with TRBJ1-1; D is undetermined. CDR3 size: 14 residues. Looked up from germline, CDR1 is KGHSH and CDR2 is LQKENI. V was trimmed by 1 base and J by 0 bases, leaving 6 bases between them. CDR3 sequence reads: CASSPLPMNTEAFF. The CDR3 DNA sequence: TGTGCCAGCTCACCACTCCCCATGAACACTGAAGCTTTCTTT.

This chain connects TRBV5-1 to TRBJ2-7, with a tentative D call TRBD2 (5 bases). The CDR3 is 13 amino acids. The germline V gene encodes CDR1 SGHRS and CDR2 YFSETQ. V gave up 4 bases and J gave up 3 bases, with 11 bases separating them. The CDR3 DNA sequence: TGCGCCAGCAGCACCTACGGGGACTACGAGCAGTACTTC. This gives the protein CASSTYGDYEQYF.

The CDR3 region has the DNA TGTGCCTGGACAGTTGGCTTTACCTACGAGCAGTACTTC. It is translated as CAWTVGFTYEQYF. The chain combines TRBV30 with TRBJ2-7; D is undetermined. This CDR3 spans 13 amino acids. With 4 bases removed from V and 2 bases from J, the gap between germline ends came to 12 bases. CDR1 and CDR2 from the germline V gene are GTSNPN and SVGIG (reference sequence).

V gene TRBV5-1 combines with J gene TRBJ2-2; 7 positions match TRBD1. This CDR3 is built from 15 residues. Germline values: CDR1 SGHRS, CDR2 YFSETQ. V lost 4 bases, J lost 5 bases, and 8 bases stayed unmatched. The CDR3 DNA is TGCGCCAGCAGCCAAGACAGGGCCGGGACCGGGGAGCTGTTTTTT. This sequence encodes CASSQDRAGTGELFF.

The chain combines TRBV7-2 with TRBJ2-7, with a possible D match to TRBD2 (5 bases). The CDR3 totals 15 residues. Germline V gene data show CDR1 as SGHTA and CDR2 as FQGNSA. V lost 0 bases to trimming and J lost 0 bases, with 9 bases between them. The CDR3: CASSLAGTSSYEQYF. The CDR3, as DNA: TGTGCCAGCAGCTTAGCCGGTACTAGCTCCTACGAGCAGTACTTC. Full variable domain (outside the CDR3, taken from reference TRBV7-2 and TRBJ2-7): GAGVSQSPSNKVTEKGKDVELRCDPISGHTALYWYRQSLGQGLEFLIYFQGNSAPDKSGLPSDRFSAERTGGSVSTLTIQRTQQEDSAVYLCASSLAGTSSYEQYFGPGTRLTVT.

The genes are TRBV7-9 and TRBJ2-3; 10 bases fit TRBD2. The CDR3 consists of 15 residues. V lost 0 bases to trimming and J lost 3 bases; unmatched junction nucleotides: 0. Germline assignment: CDR1 SEHNR and CDR2 FQNEAQ (reference sequence). Written as DNA, the CDR3 is TGTGCCAGCAGCTTAGCGGGACTAGCGACAGATACGCAGTATTTT. Protein: CASSLAGLATDTQYF.

Remarks on this clone: Within the sample, other DNA sequences also encode this same CDR3. The rearrangement uses TRBV6-1 and TRBJ1-2; possibly TRBD1 for D (5 bases). In germline, CDR1 is MNHNS, CDR2 SASEGT. The V and J ends lost 3 bases and 4 bases respectively, with 12 bases between them. The CDR3 spans 14 residues. The CDR3 sequence: CASSEGTGLYGYTF. The CDR3, as DNA: TGTGCCAGCAGTGAGGGGACGGGACTCTATGGCTACACCTTC.

The chain has TRBV10-3 and TRBJ1-5, with D possibly being TRBD1 (6 bases). The CDR3 runs to 13 residues. Germline lookup yields CDR1 ENHRY and CDR2 SYGVKD. V was clipped by 5 bases and J by 4 bases, with 9 bases between them. CDR3 loop: CAISPGENQPQHF. CDR3 nucleotides: TGTGCCATCAGTCCAGGGGAGAATCAGCCCCAGCATTTT.

The chain links TRBV5-1 to TRBJ2-3, with D possibly TRBD1 on 6 matching bases. This CDR3 comprises 15 residues. Germline V lookup: CDR1 SGHRS, CDR2 YFSETQ. V was cut by 0 bases and J by 2 bases, with 10 bases left in between. In nucleotides, the CDR3 is TGCGCCAGCAGCTTGGAGGACAGATACACAGATACGCAGTATTTT. This translates into CASSLEDRYTDTQYF.

V is TRBV12-5 and J is TRBJ1-1, with D possibly matching TRBD1 (5 bases). This CDR3 is built from 13 residues. CDR1 and CDR2 from the germline V gene are LGHNT and FRNRAP. The germline V and J ends were trimmed by 6 bases and 1 base, with 9 bases remaining between them. The CDR3 is CASGEGWNTEAFF. The CDR3 DNA sequence: TGTGCTAGTGGGGAGGGGTGGAACACTGAAGCTTTCTTT.

The chain joins TRBV7-2 to TRBJ2-1, with 12 bases lining up with TRBD2. Trimming cost V 5 bases and J 6 bases; bases outside gene matches: 5. Germline loops: CDR1 SGHTA, CDR2 FQGNSA. The CDR3 spans 15 residues. The CDR3 sequence is CASSRGLAGINEQFF. CDR3 coding DNA: TGTGCCAGCAGCCGCGGACTAGCGGGGATCAATGAGCAGTTCTTC.

This sequence joins TRBV5-5 and TRBJ1-3, with D possibly TRBD1 on 6 matching bases. Looked up from germline, CDR1 is SGHKS and CDR2 is YYEKEE (reference sequence). The CDR3 length is 13 residues. V dropped 2 bases and J dropped 7 bases, with 10 bases sitting between them. The CDR3 sequence is CASSFDRMNTIYF. In DNA, the CDR3 is TGTGCCAGCAGCTTTGACAGGATGAACACCATATATTTT.

V usage is TRBV23-1 and J usage is TRBJ1-2; D is unresolved. TRBV23-1 counts as an open reading frame of uncertain function. This CDR3 contains 10 residues. The V gene lost 6 bases and the J gene lost 4 bases, with 3 bases spanning the gap. The CDR3 DNA follows: TGCGCCAGCAGGACCTATGGCTACACCTTC. Amino acid sequence: CASRTYGYTF.

J is TRBJ1-2 and V is TRBV5-6; D not certain. The germline V and J ends were trimmed by 1 base and 2 bases, with 18 bases remaining between them. CDR1 is SGHDT and CDR2 is YYEEEE in the germline V gene. The CDR3 is 17 amino acids. CDR3 loop: CASSLFSAGDYNYGYTF. The CDR3 nucleotides are TGTGCCAGCAGCTTGTTCTCGGCCGGAGACTACAACTATGGCTACACCTTC. The complete variable domain, with remaining parts taken from reference TRBV5-6 and TRBJ1-2, reads DAGVTQSPTHLIKTRGQQVTLRCSPKSGHDTVSWYQQALGQGPQFIFQYYEEEERQRGNFPDRFSGHQFPNYSSELNVNALLLGDSALYLCASSLFSAGDYNYGYTFGSGTRLTVV.

The count of this clone is one. This chain connects TRBV9 to TRBJ1-2; D is possibly TRBD1 (6 bases). This CDR3 is 16 amino acids long. V was clipped by 6 bases and J by 8 bases, with 26 bases between them. CDR1 and CDR2 (germline): SGDLS, YYNGEE. Written as DNA, the CDR3 is TGTGCCAGCACCCCCCTCCCCATTCGACAGGCCCGCGGCTACACCTTC. Encoded protein: CASTPLPIRQARGYTF.